The TCR beta chain described here comes from a study of T cell responses to AZD1222 COVID-19 vaccine. General observations from the study: Repertoire samples came only from after the peak T cell response. Donors were mostly white British, more females; clonal diversity possibly underestimated. The span of vaccine-associated CD4 TCRs extended across spike, with dominance at 160-218 and 743-854. Nearly half of the spike-specific TCRs reportedly recognize variant regions that carry no mutations.

The assay was immunoSEQ multiplex PCR, and TCRdb's table has in-frame clones only and misses some. The sample lists 65,000 to 80,000 clones, 83% occurring once. The length of the CDR3 is 12 residues. Germline lookup yields CDR1 MNHEY and CDR2 SMNVEV (reference sequence). Sample share makes this clone medium-sized. Its target is unknown. At one of its ends the junction is not consistent with the germline gene, which may arise from a read error. The chain combines TRBV27 with TRBJ2-7; D could derive from TRBD1 or TRBD2 (5 bases each). Sequences were derived from peripheral blood, sampled 28 days after the second AZD1222 dose. The clonotype originates from an adult who received the AZD1222 COVID-19 vaccine. The CDR3 nucleotides are TGTGCCAGCAGTTCCCCCTCCGGGGCTAAGCACTTC. Amino acid sequence: CASSSPSGAKHF.